This T cell receptor beta chain was observed in a study of T cell responses to AZD1222 COVID-19 vaccine. Study-wide points: All repertoire sampling was performed exclusively after the peak T cell response. Unmutated variant regions are reportedly the target of nearly half of TCRs that are spike-specific. The study found Spike-specific TCR breadth and depth rose after two AZD1222 doses.

This clone was recorded only once. What it binds is not known. The CDR3 is 11 residues long. Trimming pared 8 bases from V and 4 bases from J, leaving 9 bases between. Germline lookup yields CDR1 SNHLY and CDR2 FYNNEI. Profiled with immunoSEQ multiplex PCR; TCRdb holds only in-frame clones, not every one. The sample records approximately 120,000 clones, roughly 90% being singletons. This TCR was recovered from an adult in good health. The chain links TRBV2 to TRBJ2-7, with D perhaps matching TRBD1 (5 bases). This material consisted of peripheral blood, taken on day 0 of AZD1222 vaccination. The DNA for the CDR3 is TGTGCCAGCGGACACTCATACGAGCAGTACTTC. As protein: CASGHSYEQYF.